The present T cell receptor (beta chain) was sequenced within a study of T cells in women clearing cervical HPV infection. Study background: Donors had HPV16-related CIN3 or worse; 2 had invasive cancer. Controls gave blood once infection was undetectable; cases at lesion identification. HLA type stays a possible confounder, typing being limited. Findings and caveats of the study: TRBV6-7 abundance was lower in cases than controls (around 0.1% versus 0.15%).

Sequencing used immunoSEQ multiplex PCR; TCRdb keeps in-frame clones, though not all of them. This sample's table has about 30,000 clones. Germline V gene lookup returns CDR1 LNHDA and CDR2 SQIVND (reference sequence). The V end lost 9 bases, the J end lost 2 bases, and 10 bases lay between the germline ends. CDR3 length: 12 amino acids. In regard to this clone: Antigen: not known. The read terminates 3 residues before the CDR3 end, so the remaining end is supplied by the germline J gene.

Input material: blood buffy coat. This TCR derives from a woman aged 18 to 75 with a cervical HPV16 infection that either progressed to CIN3+ or cleared (not recorded which). The rearrangement uses TRBV19 and TRBJ2-5; TRBD1 or TRBD2 may be the D gene (5 bases each). CDR3 DNA (partial): TGTGCCAGAAGAGAGGGGCAAGAGACC. It specifies CARREGQET. In full, the CDR3 reads CARREGQETQYF.